This T cell receptor (beta chain) is from a study of blood T cell repertoires in COVID-19. Background on the study: COVID-19 samples, acute and convalescent, were from the United States, Italy and Spain. From T cells, B-cell-depleted T cells, or PBMCs came the material, which was cDNA or gDNA.

This clone is a singleton in its sample. Original analysis: Estimation of nucleated cell counts was performed using reference gene primer amplification. The protocol was immunoSEQ multiplex PCR, while the TCRdb copy is restricted to in-frame clones and leaves out a portion. D and trimming were read from the DNA, whereas the V and J calls and clone size are those reported in that table. The table includes a few hundred thousand clones, around 87% detected once. The CDR3 is 11 residues long. Germline CDR1 SGHTA, CDR2 FQGNSA. With 7 bases removed from V and 2 bases from J, the gap between germline ends came to 5 bases.

The source of this sequence is a woman aged 45-65 years with acute or convalescent COVID-19. The specimen sequenced was peripheral blood. The J gene is TRBJ2-5, the V gene TRBV7-2; D unresolved. CDR3 loop: CASILQETQYF. The CDR3 bases are TGTGCCAGCATCCTTCAAGAGACCCAGTACTTC. Looking up the rest from reference TRBV7-2 and TRBJ2-5 gives the full variable domain: GAGVSQSPSNKVTEKGKDVELRCDPISGHTALYWYRQSLGQGLEFLIYFQGNSAPDKSGLPSDRFSAERTGGSVSTLTIQRTQQEDSAVYLCASILQETQYFGPGTRLLVL.